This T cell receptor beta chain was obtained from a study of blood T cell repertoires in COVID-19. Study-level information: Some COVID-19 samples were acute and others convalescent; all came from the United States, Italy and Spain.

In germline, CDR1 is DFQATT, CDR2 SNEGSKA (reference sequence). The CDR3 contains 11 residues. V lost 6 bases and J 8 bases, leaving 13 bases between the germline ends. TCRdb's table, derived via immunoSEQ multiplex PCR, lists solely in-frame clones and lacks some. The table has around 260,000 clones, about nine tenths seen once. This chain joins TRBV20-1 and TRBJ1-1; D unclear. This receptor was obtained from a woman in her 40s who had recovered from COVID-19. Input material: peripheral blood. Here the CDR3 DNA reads TGCAGTGCGTCGGGTAGATCGGAAGCTTTCTTT. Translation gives CSASGRSEAFF.